The 15 T cell receptor beta chains below were found in one sample sequenced in a study of blood T cell repertoires in COVID-19. The assay was immunoSEQ multiplex PCR, and TCRdb's table has in-frame clones only and misses some. The data contain about 270,000 clones, approximately 90% of them singletons. Sequenced sample: PBMCs or T cells enriched from blood (not recorded which). Receptors were obtained from a man aged 35 to 55 who had been exposed to COVID-19.

This clone was recorded only once. The V and J genes are TRBV5-1 and TRBJ2-7, with 11 bases lining up with TRBD2. The CDR3 extends over 15 amino acids. The V and J ends lost 4 bases and 4 bases, in that order; junction bases with no gene match: 7. Germline values: CDR1 SGHRS, CDR2 YFSETQ. As DNA, the CDR3 is TGCGCCAGCAGCCCTACTAGCGGGAGTCTGTACGAGCAGTACTTC. Translation gives CASSPTSGSLYEQYF.

The gene calls are TRBV19 and TRBJ1-5, with D possibly TRBD1 on 5 matching bases. Per germline, CDR1 LNHDA and CDR2 SQIVND (reference sequence). V was shortened by 0 bases and J by 7 bases, with 16 bases between the two germline ends. The CDR3 extends over 16 amino acids. The CDR3 nucleotides are TGTGCCAGTAGTATAGAATGGGGCCGCCGAGACCAGCCCCAGCATTTT. Translation: CASSIEWGRRDQPQHF.

The table lists this clone with a count of one. This specimen includes other DNA sequences encoding the same CDR3. The rearrangement links TRBV5-1 to TRBJ1-3, with D unclear. The CDR3 is 15 residues long. The V end was cut by 0 bases, the J end by 0 bases, with 7 bases between. In germline, CDR1 is SGHRS, CDR2 YFSETQ. The CDR3 reads CASSLDGVSGNTIYF. The CDR3 DNA follows: TGCGCCAGCAGCTTGGACGGAGTCTCTGGAAACACCATATATTTT.

The rearrangement links TRBV9 to TRBJ2-6; possibly TRBD1 for D (5 bases). Trimming shortened V by 3 bases and J by 3 bases, and 7 bases separated the two germline ends. Germline CDR1 reads SGDLS; CDR2 reads YYNGEE. The CDR3 totals 14 residues. This chain's CDR3 is CASSETGGANVLTF. DNA of the CDR3: TGTGCCAGCAGCGAAACAGGTGGGGCCAACGTCCTGACTTTC. Full variable domain (outside the CDR3, taken from reference TRBV9 and TRBJ2-6): DSGVTQTPKHLITATGQRVTLRCSPRSGDLSVYWYQQSLDQGLQFLIQYYNGEERAKGNILERFSAQQFPDLHSELNLSSLELGDSALYFCASSETGGANVLTFGAGSRLTVL.

CDR3 nucleotides: TGTGCCAGCTCACTTCAATGGGACTTTGAGGCTGAAGCTTTCTTT. Protein sequence: CASSLQWDFEAEAFF. The rearrangement joins TRBV18 to TRBJ1-1, with D maybe TRBD1 (5 bases). This CDR3 region has 15 residues. CDR1 and CDR2 from the germline V gene are KGHSH and LQKENI. V lost 4 bases to trimming and J lost 6 bases, with 18 bases between them.

This chain links TRBV29-1 with TRBJ2-7, with 7 nucleotides matching TRBD1. V was clipped by 6 bases and J by 4 bases; unmatched bases: 9. The CDR3 is made up of 13 amino acids. The germline V gene has CDR1 SQVTM and CDR2 ANQGSEA. CDR3 sequence: CSVKPGQRYEQYF. In DNA, the CDR3 is TGCAGCGTAAAGCCGGGACAGAGGTACGAGCAGTACTTC.

This clone was counted a single time. The rearrangement uses TRBV27 and TRBJ2-1, with a possible D match to TRBD2 (5 bases). The CDR3 loop spans 13 amino acids. CDR1 and CDR2 (germline): MNHEY, SMNVEV (reference sequence). V was clipped by 6 bases and J by 8 bases, with 14 bases between them. The CDR3 region has the DNA TGTGCCAGCAGCTCCGGGCCCGGGGATGAGCAGTTCTTC. As protein: CASSSGPGDEQFF.

The rearrangement links TRBV18 to TRBJ2-1; no definite D call. The V and J ends lost 3 bases and 4 bases respectively, with 10 bases between them. The CDR3 loop spans 14 amino acids. CDR1 KGHSH and CDR2 LQKENI come from the germline V gene. The CDR3 coding sequence is TGTGCCAGCTCACCGCGACAAGCTTACAATGAGCAGTTCTTC. As protein: CASSPRQAYNEQFF.

In the case of this clone: This sample also contains other DNA sequences that code for the same CDR3. The V gene is TRBV18, the J gene TRBJ2-1, with 10 bases lining up with TRBD2. The CDR3 length is 15 residues. Germline CDR1 is KGHSH and CDR2 is LQKENI. Trimming removed 6 bases from V and 0 bases from J; junction bases left unmatched: 2. This CDR3 reads CASSPSGSSYNEQFF. In DNA form, the CDR3 reads TGTGCCAGCTCCCCTAGCGGGAGCTCCTACAATGAGCAGTTCTTC. Full variable domain (outside the CDR3, taken from reference TRBV18 and TRBJ2-1): NAGVMQNPRHLVRRRGQEARLRCSPMKGHSHVYWYRQLPEEGLKFMVYLQKENIIDESGMPKERFSAEFPKEGPSILRIQQVVRGDSAAYFCASSPSGSSYNEQFFGPGTRLTVL.

This chain joins TRBV25-1 and TRBJ2-5, with TRBD2 identical over 12 bases. CDR3 length equals 17 residues. V was pared by 2 bases and J by 4 bases, with 8 bases of the junction left unmatched. Germline loops: CDR1 MGHDK, CDR2 SYGVNS. The CDR3 sequence: CASSEGRTSGTGETQYF. CDR3 in DNA: TGTGCCAGCAGTGAAGGTCGGACTAGCGGGACCGGAGAGACCCAGTACTTC.

The chain carries TRBV13 and TRBJ2-7, with D perhaps TRBD1 (6 bases). Germline V gene lookup returns CDR1 PRHDT and CDR2 FYEKMQ (reference sequence). Trimming stripped 0 bases from V and 1 base from J, with 13 bases between. This CDR3 contains 16 residues. CDR3 loop: CASSLGGPGTSYEQYF. For the CDR3, the DNA is TGTGCCAGCAGCTTAGGCGGGCCAGGGACATCCTACGAGCAGTACTTC.

This clone came up a few times. V is TRBV30 and J is TRBJ1-3; possible D gene TRBD1, 6 bases. The V end lost 2 bases, the J end lost 4 bases, and 15 bases lay between the germline ends. This CDR3 spans 15 amino acids. In germline, CDR1 is GTSNPN, CDR2 SVGIG (reference sequence). CDR3 residues: CAWSFQGTRGNTIYF. CDR3 DNA: TGTGCCTGGAGTTTCCAGGGGACAAGGGGAAACACCATATATTTT.

V gene TRBV9 combines with J gene TRBJ1-2; D is unclear. Per germline, CDR1 SGDLS and CDR2 YYNGEE. This CDR3 contains 14 residues. V dropped 4 bases and J dropped 3 bases, with 13 bases sitting between them. DNA of the CDR3: TGTGCCAGCAGCTCCCTAGCCGGTCACTATGGCTACACCTTC. This gives the protein CASSSLAGHYGYTF.

The chain carries TRBV19 and TRBJ1-1; TRBD1 might be the D (6 bases). The V gene's germline CDR1 is LNHDA and CDR2 SQIVND (reference sequence). This CDR3 comprises 15 residues. Trimming took 5 bases from V and 3 from J, leaving 16 bases between them. The DNA of the CDR3 is TGTGCCAGTAGTTTAGGGACAAGGCTCGACACTGAAGCTTTCTTT. This sequence encodes CASSLGTRLDTEAFF. Supplemented by reference TRBV19 and TRBJ1-1, the full variable domain reads DGGITQSPKYLFRKEGQNVTLSCEQNLNHDAMYWYRQDPGQGLRLIYYSQIVNDFQKGDIAEGYSVSREKKESFPLTVTSAQKNPTAFYLCASSLGTRLDTEAFFGQGTRLTVV.

J is TRBJ2-7 and V is TRBV28, with D perhaps matching TRBD2 (6 bases). The germline V and J ends were trimmed by 5 bases and 2 bases, with 16 bases remaining between them. The CDR3 runs 15 residues. Germline-derived CDR1 and CDR2 are MDHEN and SYDVKM. The CDR3 loop is CASSTPRAGTYEQYF. In DNA form, the CDR3 reads TGTGCCAGCAGTACCCCACGGGCGGGAACCTACGAGCAGTACTTC.